This T cell receptor (beta chain) emerged from a study of cytomegalovirus exposure and HLA in healthy donors. As for this clone: Its cognate antigen is unknown.

V was pared by 6 bases and J by 6 bases, with 15 bases between. The CDR3 runs 14 residues. Germline V lookup: CDR1 LNHDA, CDR2 SQIVND (reference sequence). Overall study results and limits: Later analysis found that TCR beta chains associated with HLA were more clonally expanded than other, equally common chains.

PCR amplification relied on 60 Vbeta primers (plus 13 Jbeta primers). This table comes from immunoSEQ multiplex PCR, and its TCRdb copy is limited to in-frame clones, with some not included. The sample includes fewer than 250,000 clones, 65% to 80% of them seen just once. The receptor's source is a middle-aged woman in good health and CMV-seronegative. The sample taken for sequencing was PBMCs. The chain carries TRBV19 and TRBJ1-5; D gene ambiguous. CDR3 in DNA: TGTGCCAGTAGAAAAGGAGAAGGTATTCAGCCCCAGCATTTT. Amino acid sequence: CASRKGEGIQPQHF.